Reported below is one TCR beta chain. Its antigen remains unknown. The rectum was sampled with one to two pinch biopsies at colonoscopy. This record belongs to a study of pediatric ulcerative colitis. The ends were cut back, 10 bases at V and 0 bases at J, with 10 bases in the middle. The CDR3 is 13 residues long. The germline V gene has CDR1 WNHNN and CDR2 SYGVQD (reference sequence). Sequencing used immunoSEQ multiplex PCR; TCRdb keeps in-frame clones, though not all of them. The data hold fewer than 12,000 clones, with 82% observed a single time. Notes on the study in general: Rectal repertoires separated controls, mild-moderate and acute severe colitis. All ulcerative colitis patients, but no controls, carried a couple of rectal clonotypes. Ulcerative colitis patients shared more blood-rectal clones than controls.

The clonotype originates from a girl aged 10 to 17 who was a control in a study of pediatric ulcerative colitis. The chain couples TRBV10-1 to TRBJ1-5; D remains ambiguous. The sequenced sample consisted of gut tissue. CDR3 amino acids: CATSLNSNQPQHF. DNA of the CDR3: TGCGCCACCAGCTTAAATAGCAATCAGCCCCAGCATTTT.